This passage covers 19 T cell receptor beta chains from one sample sequenced in a study of Tregs in tolerant kidney transplant recipients. Profiled with immunoSEQ multiplex PCR; TCRdb holds only in-frame clones, not every one. The sample has 200,000 to 300,000 clones, about 86% seen once. The sequenced material came from CD4+ T cells from blood. All receptors come from a human donor in good health.

V and J are TRBV19 and TRBJ1-5; D unresolved. V lost 7 bases and J 5 bases, leaving 12 bases between the germline ends. The CDR3 spans 13 residues. Germline V gene sequence: CDR1 LNHDA, CDR2 SQIVND (reference sequence). In DNA, the CDR3 is TGTGCCAGTAAAGACTTTAGGCATCAGCCCCAGCATTTT. Protein product: CASKDFRHQPQHF.

The chain has TRBV5-1 and TRBJ2-7; 12 bases map to TRBD2. Per the germline V gene, CDR1 is SGHRS and CDR2 is YFSETQ. After removal of 4 bases from V and 7 bases from J, the junction contained 9 bases not matched to a gene. The CDR3 runs 15 residues. The CDR3 nucleotides read TGCGCCAGCAGCCCCGGGGCTAGCGGGGGGGCGGAGCAGTACTTC. Its protein product is CASSPGASGGAEQYF.

The chain is built from TRBV28 and TRBJ2-2, with D unresolved. The CDR3 sequence is 13 residues long. V shed 3 bases and J shed 7 bases, with 9 bases lying between them. CDR1 is MDHEN and CDR2 is SYDVKM in the germline V gene. CDR3 in amino acids: CASSFNSGGELFF. The DNA of the CDR3 is TGTGCCAGCAGTTTTAATTCGGGCGGGGAGCTGTTTTTT.

This chain uses TRBV5-1 with TRBJ2-4; D not certain. The germline V gene encodes CDR1 SGHRS and CDR2 YFSETQ. This CDR3 is 14 amino acids long. V lost 5 bases to trimming and J lost 2 bases, with 11 bases between them. The CDR3 region is CASREPGPKNIQYF. In DNA, the CDR3 is TGCGCCAGCAGGGAACCGGGCCCCAAAAACATTCAGTACTTC.

This clone was detected a few times. The V and J genes are TRBV6-5 and TRBJ2-2; D is unclear. The CDR3 totals 16 residues. The V gene lost 2 bases and the J gene lost 4 bases, with 14 bases spanning the gap. Germline V CDR1 and CDR2: MNHEY, SVGAGI. The CDR3 DNA reads TGTGCCAGCAGTTACCTCCCCGACGAATTCACCGGGGAGCTGTTTTTT. Protein sequence: CASSYLPDEFTGELFF.

This chain links TRBV5-1 with TRBJ2-5; D gene ambiguous. Germline CDR1 reads SGHRS; CDR2 reads YFSETQ. This CDR3 is 14 amino acids long. V was trimmed by 1 base and J by 2 bases, leaving 9 bases between them. The chain's CDR3 is CASSLMSQQETQYF. Here the CDR3 DNA reads TGCGCCAGCAGCTTGATGAGCCAGCAAGAGACCCAGTACTTC.

The V call is TRBV5-1, the J call TRBJ2-1; D ambiguous. Between the trimmed V and J ends, which lost 0 bases and 7 bases, there was a span of 11 bases. This CDR3 has 14 amino acids. Germline assignment: CDR1 SGHRS and CDR2 YFSETQ. This chain's CDR3 is CASSLVQEGNEQFF. The CDR3 DNA reads TGCGCCAGCAGCTTGGTTCAGGAAGGGAATGAGCAGTTCTTC.

The gene calls are TRBV29-1 and TRBJ2-3, with TRBD2 identical over 11 bases. Germline V lookup: CDR1 SQVTM, CDR2 ANQGSEA. Trimming at V came to 5 bases and at J to 1 base, leaving 5 bases not matched to a gene. The CDR3 consists of 15 residues. The CDR3 DNA reads as TGCAGCGTTTTTAGCGGGAGGGGCGGCACAGATACGCAGTATTTT. Protein product: CSVFSGRGGTDTQYF.

The chain joins TRBV15 to TRBJ2-7, with 12 bases lining up with TRBD2. The trim removed 1 base at V and 3 bases at J, leaving 1 base unmatched. Germline V gene data show CDR1 as LNHNV and CDR2 as YYDKDF (reference sequence). The CDR3 spans 15 residues. CDR3 sequence reads: CATSRGLAGDYEQYF. The CDR3 DNA follows: TGTGCCACCAGCAGAGGACTAGCGGGAGACTACGAGCAGTACTTC.

The gene calls are TRBV27 and TRBJ1-2, with D maybe TRBD1 (5 bases). The V end lost 2 bases, the J end lost 4 bases, and 8 bases lay between the germline ends. Germline CDR1 and CDR2: MNHEY and SMNVEV (reference sequence). There are 13 residues in the CDR3. The CDR3 here is CASSLAQGYGYTF. The CDR3 nucleotides are TGTGCCAGCAGTTTAGCCCAGGGCTATGGCTACACCTTC.

The V and J genes are TRBV30 and TRBJ1-5, with D possibly being TRBD1 (5 bases). Between the trimmed V and J ends, which lost 3 bases and 5 bases, there was a span of 11 bases. Germline V gene sequence: CDR1 GTSNPN, CDR2 SVGIG (reference sequence). There are 13 residues in the CDR3. The CDR3 spells CAWSGTLDQPQHF. The CDR3 nucleotides read TGTGCCTGGAGCGGGACCCTTGATCAGCCCCAGCATTTT.

The chain employs TRBV23-1 and TRBJ2-3; no clear D gene. TRBV23-1 is an ORF, with its function uncertain. The CDR3 totals 15 residues. Between the trimmed V and J ends, which lost 2 bases and 6 bases, there was a span of 15 bases. CDR3 coding DNA: TGCGCCAGCAGTCAAGTCGCCCCACCCAGGGATACGCAGTATTTT. Translation gives CASSQVAPPRDTQYF.

The genes are TRBV6-1 and TRBJ2-7; tentative D call: TRBD2 (6 bases). Per germline, CDR1 MNHNS and CDR2 SASEGT. V lost 9 bases and J 3 bases, leaving 18 bases between the germline ends. The CDR3 runs 14 residues. The CDR3 here is CASEDRGGYYEQYF. CDR3 coding DNA: TGTGCCAGTGAAGATCGAGGAGGGTACTACGAGCAGTACTTC.

This clone was seen only a few times. V and J are TRBV10-3 and TRBJ1-6; 11 bases fit TRBD1. CDR3 length: 13 residues. CDR1 ENHRY and CDR2 SYGVKD come from the germline V gene. V lost 10 bases to trimming and J lost 8 bases; unmatched junction nucleotides: 4. The CDR3 DNA reads as TGTGCCACCCAGGGACAGGGGGATTCACCCCTCCACTTT. This encodes CATQGQGDSPLHF.

The V and J genes are TRBV18 and TRBJ2-5; 7 positions match TRBD1. The germline V gene has CDR1 KGHSH and CDR2 LQKENI. The CDR3 is 16 amino acids. V shed 2 bases, J shed 5 bases, and the junction held 11 bases outside the gene matches. The CDR3 is CASSPDTGALGETQYF. For the CDR3, the DNA is TGTGCCAGCTCACCAGACACAGGGGCTTTGGGGGAGACCCAGTACTTC. Full variable domain (rest looked up from reference TRBV18 and TRBJ2-5): NAGVMQNPRHLVRRRGQEARLRCSPMKGHSHVYWYRQLPEEGLKFMVYLQKENIIDESGMPKERFSAEFPKEGPSILRIQQVVRGDSAAYFCASSPDTGALGETQYFGPGTRLLVL.

This chain links TRBV7-9 with TRBJ2-1, with 7 bases lining up with TRBD1. V dropped 5 bases and J dropped 5; count of bases not matched to a gene: 9. There are 15 residues in the CDR3. Germline lookup yields CDR1 SEHNR and CDR2 FQNEAQ (reference sequence). CDR3 region: CASSLRQGRHNEQFF. The CDR3 nucleotides are TGTGCCAGCAGCCTCAGACAGGGACGCCACAATGAGCAGTTCTTC.

The chain uses TRBV19 and TRBJ2-5, with 7 bases matching TRBD2. Germline assignment: CDR1 LNHDA and CDR2 SQIVND (reference sequence). The CDR3 covers 14 residues. Trimming cost V 4 bases and J 5 bases; bases outside gene matches: 7. CDR3: CASSNPGGSETQYF. DNA of the CDR3: TGTGCCAGTAGTAACCCGGGGGGTTCGGAGACCCAGTACTTC. The full variable domain, with the rest looked up from reference TRBV19 and TRBJ2-5, is DGGITQSPKYLFRKEGQNVTLSCEQNLNHDAMYWYRQDPGQGLRLIYYSQIVNDFQKGDIAEGYSVSREKKESFPLTVTSAQKNPTAFYLCASSNPGGSETQYFGPGTRLLVL.

The chain couples TRBV5-4 to TRBJ2-7; 7 bases fit TRBD2. Per germline, CDR1 SGHNT and CDR2 YYREEE (reference sequence). The CDR3 sequence is 17 residues long. With V trimmed by 5 bases and J by 7 bases, 21 bases remained unmatched. The CDR3 DNA reads TGTGCCAGCAGTGACTTTGGGCAATTGGCGGGAGTTAGGGAGCAGTACTTC. This sequence encodes CASSDFGQLAGVREQYF.

With regard to this clone: The sample holds other DNA sequences that translate to the same CDR3. The genes are TRBV4-2 and TRBJ1-5; 8 nucleotides align to TRBD1. J lost 7 bases, V lost 0 bases, and 8 bases had no gene match. CDR1 is LGHNA and CDR2 is YNFKEQ in the germline V gene. The CDR3 contains 16 residues. The CDR3 region is CASSQELEQGGQPQHF. The CDR3 coding sequence is TGTGCCAGCAGCCAAGAATTGGAACAGGGGGGGCAGCCCCAGCATTTT.